This T cell receptor (beta chain) came from a study of blood T cell repertoires in COVID-19. Background on the study: Nucleic acid was either cDNA or gDNA, and it came from T cells, B-cell-depleted T cells, or PBMCs.

As processed by the authors: Reference gene primer amplification gave nucleated cell count estimates. Method: immunoSEQ multiplex PCR; TCRdb's copy keeps in-frame clones and lacks some. V and J calls and clone size are those listed in that table; D and trimming were worked out from the DNA. This sample has roughly 130,000 clones, with 80% found just once. This CDR3 region has 16 residues. Looked up from germline, CDR1 is SEHNR and CDR2 is FQNEAQ (reference sequence). With 5 bases removed from V and 6 bases from J, the gap between germline ends came to 22 bases. The sample holds one count of this clone.

Sequenced input: peripheral blood. The genes are TRBV7-9 and TRBJ1-2; D is possibly TRBD1 (5 bases). This sequence originates from a man aged 65-85 years with acute or convalescent COVID-19. The CDR3 here is CASSLTGLTKGHGYTF. The DNA for the CDR3 is TGTGCCAGCAGCCTAACGGGACTCACAAAAGGTCATGGCTACACCTTC.